This T cell receptor beta chain is drawn from a study of response to subunit inactivated influenza vaccine. TCRdb used MiXCR to reprocess the RT-PCR reads, holding one entry per CDR3 protein. The sample comprises roughly 290,000 distinct CDR3 sequences, 20% to 25% of which are singletons, and roughly 10% rests with the top ten. Study-wide points: Only a handful of new T cells, the authors suggested, are recruited with each seasonal influenza vaccination.

CDR3 size: 18 residues. Trimming removed 0 bases from V and 0 bases from J, with 15 bases in between. Germline V gene sequence: CDR1 LGHNA, CDR2 YNFKEQ. In this sample, this clonotype turned up a few times. Its antigen is unidentified. This receptor was identified in a man aged 50 to 69 who received an inactivated influenza vaccine. J is TRBJ1-3 and V is TRBV4-2, with D possibly being TRBD1 (5 bases). Material: PBMCs from blood, obtained 21 months after vaccination. Here the CDR3 DNA reads TGTGCCAGCAGCCAAGAGGGGCGGGGTACCATCTCTGGAAACACCATATATTTT. This encodes CASSQEGRGTISGNTIYF.